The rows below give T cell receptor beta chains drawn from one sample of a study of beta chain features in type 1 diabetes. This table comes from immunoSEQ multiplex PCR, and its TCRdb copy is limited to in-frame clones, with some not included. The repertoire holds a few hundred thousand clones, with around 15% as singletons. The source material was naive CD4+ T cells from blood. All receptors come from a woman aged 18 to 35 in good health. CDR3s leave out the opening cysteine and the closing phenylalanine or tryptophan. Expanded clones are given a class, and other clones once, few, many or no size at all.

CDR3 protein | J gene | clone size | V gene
ASSLIPYPLSELF | TRBJ2-2 | NA | TRBV27
ASSLGGGQETQY | TRBJ2-5 | NA | TRBV5-1
ASSQDRASGRLYEQY | TRBJ2-7 | few | TRBV14
ASSRDLNEQF | TRBJ2-1 | few | TRBV18
AIRSQGNGELF | TRBJ2-2 | few | TRBV10-3
ASSWSDNEQF | TRBJ2-1 | NA | TRBV11-3
AWSVGQGNGGNQPQH | TRBJ1-5 | few | TRBV30
AWSSGRSGGTEAF | TRBJ1-1 | NA | TRBV30
ASSHRELNQPQH | TRBJ1-5 | NA | TRBV7-9
ASSRTDYWVETQY | TRBJ2-5 | few | TRBV9
ASSPSRVNHEQF | TRBJ2-1 | NA | TRBV5-4
ASRRLPQDYTDTQY | TRBJ2-3 | few | TRBV7-2
ALAGGADTQY | TRBJ2-3 | NA | TRBV30
ASSYVTAEKLF | TRBJ1-4 | NA | TRBV28
AISQTGTLDEQY | TRBJ2-7 | NA | TRBV10-3
ASSQQGTENTEAF | TRBJ1-1 | few | TRBV18
ASNGQPLNTEAF | TRBJ1-1 | NA | TRBV28
ASSLGGGGYNEQF | TRBJ2-1 | NA | TRBV7-3
ASTRDRGLYEQY | TRBJ2-7 | NA | TRBV7-2
ASRKIGRVTEAF | TRBJ1-1 | NA | TRBV2
ASSEDRGGKQPQH | TRBJ1-5 | NA | TRBV25-1
ASSQVLSSVAHEQY | TRBJ2-7 | few | TRBV4-2
ASRGTRLSTDTQY | TRBJ2-3 | NA | TRBV19
ASSLFPRDTQY | TRBJ2-3 | NA | TRBV7-7
ASSQEIRVTDTQY | TRBJ2-3 | NA | TRBV14
ASSLVGVRSYEQY | TRBJ2-7 | few | TRBV5-1
ASSFLQGPTY | TRBJ2-7 | few | TRBV28
ASSPTSGRAGEQY | TRBJ2-7 | few | TRBV5-1
AFAGGRNTGELF | TRBJ2-2 | NA | TRBV30